These T cell receptor beta chains were read from a single sample in a study of memory CD4+ T cells and cytomegalovirus serostatus. Produced via immunoSEQ multiplex PCR; TCRdb's table is partial and in-frame only. Of about 27,000 clones in the sample, about 81% were seen once. Sample: memory CD4+ T cells from blood. These TCRs come from an adult in good health and CMV-seronegative. CDR3s include the opening cysteine and the closing phenylalanine or tryptophan. A D gene is named only where the DNA matches it firmly. Where a row states a size, it is once, few, many or the class of an expanded clone; other rows omit it.

CDR3nt: TGCGCCAGCAGCTTGTGGGCTTCTGGAAACACCATATATTTT
CDR3aa: CASSLWASGNTIYF
v_gene: TRBV5-1
d_gene: .
j_gene: TRBJ1-3
abundance: .

CDR3nt: TGTGCCAGCAGTGGCCCCGGGGGGCGTGAGACCCAGTACTTC
CDR3aa: CASSGPGGRETQYF
v_gene: TRBV6-1
d_gene: .
j_gene: TRBJ2-5
abundance: .

CDR3nt: TGTGCCAGCAGCTCCAACTCCCCAACTAGCGGGGGGGCAGATACGCAGTATTTT
CDR3aa: CASSSNSPTSGGADTQYF
v_gene: TRBV5-4
d_gene: TRBD2
j_gene: TRBJ2-3
abundance: .

CDR3nt: TGTGCCAGCAGCAAAACGGTGGGGCCGCGAGACACCATATATTTT
CDR3aa: CASSKTVGPRDTIYF
v_gene: TRBV7-6
d_gene: .
j_gene: TRBJ1-3
abundance: .

CDR3nt: TGTGCCAGCAGTTACTCGCGGGCTGAAGCTTTCTTT
CDR3aa: CASSYSRAEAFF
v_gene: TRBV6-5
d_gene: .
j_gene: TRBJ1-1
abundance: .

CDR3nt: TGTGCCAGCAGCTCAAGAGGGAACCAAGAGACCCAGTACTTC
CDR3aa: CASSSRGNQETQYF
v_gene: TRBV7-9
d_gene: .
j_gene: TRBJ2-5
abundance: .

CDR3nt: TGTGCCAGCAGTCCTCCGACAGGTCCGAAATCCTATAATTCACCCCTCCACTTT
CDR3aa: CASSPPTGPKSYNSPLHF
v_gene: TRBV28
d_gene: .
j_gene: TRBJ1-6
abundance: .

CDR3nt: TGTGCCAGCAGCTTAGGAGGACTAGGAGGGTACGAGCAGTACTTC
CDR3aa: CASSLGGLGGYEQYF
v_gene: TRBV11-1
d_gene: TRBD2
j_gene: TRBJ2-7
abundance: .

CDR3nt: TGTGCCAGCGGTTGGGGAGAGACCCAGTACTTC
CDR3aa: CASGWGETQYF
v_gene: TRBV6-5
d_gene: .
j_gene: TRBJ2-5
abundance: .

CDR3nt: TGTGCCAGCACTGAAACTAGTGGGGGGGCACGAAATGAGCAGTTCTTC
CDR3aa: CASTETSGGARNEQFF
v_gene: TRBV2
d_gene: .
j_gene: TRBJ2-1
abundance: few

CDR3nt: TGTGCCAGCAGCATCGGGACAGGGGGCACTGAAGCTTTCTTT
CDR3aa: CASSIGTGGTEAFF
v_gene: TRBV7-2
d_gene: TRBD1
j_gene: TRBJ1-1
abundance: .

CDR3nt: TGTGCCAGCGGGGGGCCTAAACCGGGTGAAAAACTGTTTTTT
CDR3aa: CASGGPKPGEKLFF
v_gene: TRBV6-6
d_gene: .
j_gene: TRBJ1-4
abundance: .

CDR3nt: TGCAGCGTTGCTTCTGGAAACACCATATATTTT
CDR3aa: CSVASGNTIYF
v_gene: TRBV29-1
d_gene: .
j_gene: TRBJ1-3
abundance: .

CDR3nt: TGTGCCAGCTCCTTCCTAGGACAGGGCAGCTCCTACAATGAGCAGTTCTTC
CDR3aa: CASSFLGQGSSYNEQFF
v_gene: TRBV18
d_gene: TRBD1
j_gene: TRBJ2-1
abundance: .

CDR3nt: TGTGCCTGGAGTTCCGTGGGACAGTGGGTTGGCGATGAGCAGTTCTTC
CDR3aa: CAWSSVGQWVGDEQFF
v_gene: TRBV30
d_gene: TRBD1
j_gene: TRBJ2-1
abundance: .

CDR3nt: TGTGCCAGTAGTATTACAGGGGCCACGAACACTGAAGCTTTCTTT
CDR3aa: CASSITGATNTEAFF
v_gene: TRBV19
d_gene: TRBD1
j_gene: TRBJ1-1
abundance: .

CDR3nt: TGTGCCAGCAGACAATCTAGCGGGGGGTACAATGAGCAGTTCTTC
CDR3aa: CASRQSSGGYNEQFF
v_gene: TRBV5-4
d_gene: TRBD2
j_gene: TRBJ2-1
abundance: .

CDR3nt: TGTGCCAGCAGCTTAGTTACTAGCGGGGCTAGCACAGATACGCAGTATTTT
CDR3aa: CASSLVTSGASTDTQYF
v_gene: TRBV7-6
d_gene: TRBD2
j_gene: TRBJ2-3
abundance: few

CDR3nt: TGTGCCAGCCGACTACAGGGGAACTATGGCTACACCTTC
CDR3aa: CASRLQGNYGYTF
v_gene: TRBV6-6
d_gene: TRBD1
j_gene: TRBJ1-2
abundance: .

CDR3nt: TGTGCCAGCAGCCAGCACCCCCGGGGGGGCCTTTTCGAGCAGTACTTC
CDR3aa: CASSQHPRGGLFEQYF
v_gene: TRBV6-6
d_gene: TRBD2
j_gene: TRBJ2-7
abundance: .

CDR3nt: TGTGCCAGCAGCTTAGATGGGGGGAGAAACTCCTACGAGCAGTACTTC
CDR3aa: CASSLDGGRNSYEQYF
v_gene: TRBV7-2
d_gene: .
j_gene: TRBJ2-7
abundance: .

CDR3nt: TGTGCCAGCAGCTTCCAGGGTGGTACTGAAGCTTTCTTT
CDR3aa: CASSFQGGTEAFF
v_gene: TRBV7-8
d_gene: .
j_gene: TRBJ1-1
abundance: .

CDR3nt: TGTGCCAGCAGTTTTGGGTGGGTCGGGTCGGCTAACTATGGCTACACCTTC
CDR3aa: CASSFGWVGSANYGYTF
v_gene: TRBV7-8
d_gene: .
j_gene: TRBJ1-2
abundance: .

CDR3nt: TGTGCCAGTAGCGACAGGTCATTCAACTATGGCTACACCTTC
CDR3aa: CASSDRSFNYGYTF
v_gene: TRBV19
d_gene: .
j_gene: TRBJ1-2
abundance: .

CDR3nt: TGCGCCAGCAGCTTGGCCGGGACAGGGGGAGAAGGCTACACCTTC
CDR3aa: CASSLAGTGGEGYTF
v_gene: TRBV5-1
d_gene: TRBD1
j_gene: TRBJ1-2
abundance: .

CDR3nt: TGTGCCAGTAGTTTTGGACAGAGGAACACTGAAGCTTTCTTT
CDR3aa: CASSFGQRNTEAFF
v_gene: TRBV19
d_gene: .
j_gene: TRBJ1-1
abundance: .

CDR3nt: TGTGCCAGCAGTTACTCCGGGGGTACGCAGTATTTT
CDR3aa: CASSYSGGTQYF
v_gene: TRBV6-6
d_gene: .
j_gene: TRBJ2-3
abundance: .

CDR3nt: TGTGCCATCAGTGAGTGGACAGGCAATGAGCAGTTCTTC
CDR3aa: CAISEWTGNEQFF
v_gene: TRBV10-3
d_gene: TRBD1
j_gene: TRBJ2-1
abundance: .

CDR3nt: TGCGCCAGCAGGGACTCCAGCTCTGCCCGGGAAAAACTGTTTTTT
CDR3aa: CASRDSSSAREKLFF
v_gene: TRBV5-1
d_gene: .
j_gene: TRBJ1-4
abundance: .

CDR3nt: TGTGCCAGCTCACCACCCGGGATCACCTACGAGCAGTACTTC
CDR3aa: CASSPPGITYEQYF
v_gene: TRBV18
d_gene: .
j_gene: TRBJ2-7
abundance: .

CDR3nt: TGTGCCAGCAGCTTACGGGCAGGGGACTATGGCTACACCTTC
CDR3aa: CASSLRAGDYGYTF
v_gene: TRBV7-9
d_gene: .
j_gene: TRBJ1-2
abundance: .

CDR3nt: TGTGCCAGCAGCGCGACAGGGTATGGCTACACCTTC
CDR3aa: CASSATGYGYTF
v_gene: TRBV7-2
d_gene: TRBD1
j_gene: TRBJ1-2
abundance: few

CDR3nt: TGTGCCAGCAGCCAGGGCCTTCCCCTCCACTTT
CDR3aa: CASSQGLPLHF
v_gene: TRBV7-2
d_gene: .
j_gene: TRBJ1-6
abundance: .